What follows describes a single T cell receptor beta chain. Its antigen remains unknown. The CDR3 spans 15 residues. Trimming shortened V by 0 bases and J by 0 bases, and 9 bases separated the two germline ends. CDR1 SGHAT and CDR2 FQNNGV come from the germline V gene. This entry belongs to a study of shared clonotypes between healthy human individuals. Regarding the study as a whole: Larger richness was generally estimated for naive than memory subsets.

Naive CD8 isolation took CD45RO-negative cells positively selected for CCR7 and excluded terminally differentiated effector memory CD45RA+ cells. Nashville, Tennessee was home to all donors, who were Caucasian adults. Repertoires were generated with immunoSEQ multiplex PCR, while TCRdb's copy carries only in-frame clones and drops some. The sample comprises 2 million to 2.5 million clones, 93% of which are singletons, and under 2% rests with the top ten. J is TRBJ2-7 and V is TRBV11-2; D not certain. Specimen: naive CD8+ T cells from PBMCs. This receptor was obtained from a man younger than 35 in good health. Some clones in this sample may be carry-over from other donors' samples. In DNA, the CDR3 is TGTGCCAGCAGCTTAGAATTCCAACCCTCCTACGAGCAGTACTTC. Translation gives CASSLEFQPSYEQYF.